What follows are 17 T cell receptor beta chains derived from one specimen sequenced in a study of blood T cell repertoires in COVID-19. Using immunoSEQ multiplex PCR, the repertoire was profiled, and TCRdb retains in-frame clones only, with some absent. This sample carries some 260,000 clones, approximately 88% of them seen once, and the ten largest clones take roughly 0.8%. The source material was peripheral blood. These receptor sequences come from a woman in her twenties or thirties with acute or convalescent COVID-19.

This chain uses TRBV10-1 with TRBJ1-1, with D unclear. Trimming pared 6 bases from V and 3 bases from J, leaving 11 bases between. The CDR3 spans 13 residues. Germline CDR1 is WNHNN and CDR2 is SYGVQD (reference sequence). This CDR3 reads CASSTTRDTEAFF. DNA of the CDR3: TGCGCCAGCAGCACTACACGGGACACTGAAGCTTTCTTT.

V is TRBV7-9 and J is TRBJ2-2; 7 positions match TRBD1. The germline V gene has CDR1 SEHNR and CDR2 FQNEAQ (reference sequence). The V gene end was trimmed by 5 bases and the J gene end by 6 bases; junction bases not matched to a gene: 12. CDR3 length: 16 amino acids. The CDR3 loop reads CASSPMTGTAPGELFF. As DNA, the CDR3 is TGTGCCAGCAGCCCAATGACAGGGACGGCCCCCGGGGAGCTGTTTTTT.

This clone appeared once. The CDR3 region is CASSYYGGAADPYEQYF. Here the CDR3 DNA reads TGTGCCAGCAGCTACTATGGGGGGGCAGCAGATCCCTACGAGCAGTACTTC. The chain couples TRBV11-2 to TRBJ2-7; possibly TRBD2 for D (7 bases). The CDR3 spans 17 residues. Between the trimmed V and J ends, which lost 4 bases and 2 bases, there was a span of 21 bases. Germline CDR1 is SGHAT and CDR2 is FQNNGV.

The chain employs TRBV25-1 and TRBJ2-6; 7 bases are shared with TRBD1. CDR3 length: 16 amino acids. Trimming at V came to 4 bases and at J to 0 bases, leaving 3 bases not matched to a gene. CDR1 and CDR2 from the germline V gene are MGHDK and SYGVNS. The CDR3 here is CASSGTGSSGANVLTF. The CDR3 nucleotides read TGTGCCAGCAGTGGGACAGGTAGCTCTGGGGCCAACGTCCTGACTTTC.

The genes are TRBV7-3 and TRBJ2-1; no clear D gene. V was pared by 5 bases and J by 0 bases, with 8 bases between. The CDR3 is made up of 14 amino acids. Germline CDR1 is SGHTA and CDR2 is FQGTGA. This chain's CDR3 is CASSPSSSYNEQFF. The CDR3 bases are TGTGCCAGCAGCCCGTCTAGCTCCTACAATGAGCAGTTCTTC.

The chain carries TRBV19 and TRBJ2-1, with 14 bases matching TRBD2. The V gene end was trimmed by 5 bases and the J gene end by 0 bases; junction bases not matched to a gene: 12. The germline gives CDR1 LNHDA, CDR2 SQIVND (reference sequence). There are 20 residues in the CDR3. The CDR3 is CASSSKRGTSGRSSYNEQFF. The DNA for the CDR3 is TGTGCCAGTAGTTCGAAACGCGGGACTAGCGGGAGAAGCTCCTACAATGAGCAGTTCTTC. Drawing the rest from reference TRBV19 and TRBJ2-1, the complete variable domain is DGGITQSPKYLFRKEGQNVTLSCEQNLNHDAMYWYRQDPGQGLRLIYYSQIVNDFQKGDIAEGYSVSREKKESFPLTVTSAQKNPTAFYLCASSSKRGTSGRSSYNEQFFGPGTRLTVL.

V usage is TRBV7-2 and J usage is TRBJ1-1, with TRBD1 as a possible D gene (6 bases). With 1 base removed from V and 7 bases from J, the gap between germline ends came to 10 bases. Germline V gives CDR1 SGHTA, CDR2 FQGNSA. The CDR3 is 13 amino acids. CDR3 protein: CASSLGGQFEAFF. In nucleotides, the CDR3 is TGTGCCAGCAGCTTAGGAGGACAGTTTGAAGCTTTCTTT.

The chain uses TRBV9 and TRBJ1-6; 7 nucleotides align to TRBD1. CDR1 and CDR2 from the germline V gene are SGDLS and YYNGEE. V lost 4 bases and J lost 9; bases outside the gene matches: 13. This CDR3 comprises 16 residues. The CDR3 spells CASSPTIDRVGSPLHF. The CDR3 nucleotides are TGTGCCAGCAGCCCGACGATAGACAGGGTTGGTTCACCCCTCCACTTT.

This clone came up a few times. The J gene is TRBJ2-7, the V gene TRBV18, with 8 nucleotides matching TRBD1. The germline gives CDR1 KGHSH, CDR2 LQKENI. Trimming at V came to 8 bases and at J to 5 bases, leaving 11 bases not matched to a gene. The CDR3 has 14 residues. This CDR3 is CASQEAGGFHEQYF. Here the CDR3 DNA reads TGTGCCAGCCAAGAGGCAGGGGGCTTCCACGAGCAGTACTTC.

The genes are TRBV18 and TRBJ1-1; 7 nucleotides agree with TRBD1. The length of the CDR3 is 15 residues. V was clipped by 3 bases and J by 2 bases; unmatched bases: 6. Germline-derived CDR1 and CDR2 are KGHSH and LQKENI. The CDR3 is CASSPKGAENTEAFF. The CDR3, as DNA: TGTGCCAGCTCACCTAAGGGGGCAGAAAACACTGAAGCTTTCTTT.

The chain recombines TRBV27 with TRBJ2-1; D is unresolved. Trimming pared 2 bases from V and 3 bases from J, leaving 11 bases between. Germline V gene data show CDR1 as MNHEY and CDR2 as SMNVEV (reference sequence). CDR3 length equals 15 residues. This CDR3 reads CASSLATPIYNEQFF. The DNA for the CDR3 is TGTGCCAGCAGTTTAGCGACACCGATCTACAATGAGCAGTTCTTC.

The J gene is TRBJ2-7, the V gene TRBV11-2, with 7 bases fitting TRBD2. This CDR3 spans 15 amino acids. Germline V lookup: CDR1 SGHAT, CDR2 FQNNGV. The V segment lost 6 bases and the J segment 6 bases; nucleotides outside the gene matches: 14. The CDR3 reads CASRSWEGRSTEQYF. The CDR3 coding sequence is TGTGCCAGCAGATCTTGGGAGGGAAGATCCACCGAGCAGTACTTC.

The chain is built from TRBV7-6 and TRBJ2-1; 8 bases line up with TRBD1. This CDR3 is built from 16 residues. J lost 5 bases, V lost 1 base, and 7 bases had no gene match. CDR1 and CDR2 (germline): SGHVS, FNYEAQ. CDR3 DNA sequence: TGTGCCAGCAGCTTAGGTGCAGGGGGCACCAACAATGAGCAGTTCTTC. Translating gives CASSLGAGGTNNEQFF.

The rearrangement links TRBV30 to TRBJ2-3; D is ambiguous. Trimming took off 3 bases at V and 1 base at J, with 8 bases between the two ends. Germline V lookup: CDR1 GTSNPN, CDR2 SVGIG (reference sequence). The CDR3 spans 13 residues. The CDR3 spells CAWRARGTDTQYF. The CDR3 DNA reads TGTGCCTGGAGGGCTCGTGGCACAGATACGCAGTATTTT.

The V gene is TRBV19, the J gene TRBJ1-2; D unresolved. Trimming removed 5 bases at V and 0 bases at J, with 13 bases between. The CDR3 length is 15 residues. Germline-derived CDR1 and CDR2 are LNHDA and SQIVND (reference sequence). CDR3 loop: CASSLHTEANYGYTF. The CDR3, as DNA: TGTGCCAGTAGTCTTCACACCGAAGCTAACTATGGCTACACCTTC.

This chain uses TRBV4-1 with TRBJ1-5; D gene unclear. V gave up 1 base and J gave up 0 bases, with 10 bases separating them. CDR1 and CDR2 from the germline V gene are MGHRA and YSYEKL. The CDR3 covers 16 residues. CDR3 region: CASSQVSVYSNQPQHF. CDR3 DNA sequence: TGCGCCAGCAGCCAAGTCTCGGTTTATAGCAATCAGCCCCAGCATTTT.

The CDR3 reads CASSRLAGTYNEQFF. In DNA, the CDR3 is TGTGCCAGCAGTAGATTAGCGGGGACGTACAATGAGCAGTTCTTC. The V and J genes are TRBV27 and TRBJ2-1, with TRBD2 identical over 8 bases. The length of the CDR3 is 15 residues. CDR1 is MNHEY, CDR2 SMNVEV, per germline (reference sequence). The ends lost 5 bases at V and 4 bases at J; junction bases unmatched: 7.